The subject of this entry is one T cell receptor beta chain. The CDR3 loop spans 16 amino acids. Looked up from germline, CDR1 is SNHLY and CDR2 is FYNNEI. V dropped 5 bases and J dropped 0 bases, with 13 bases sitting between them. These data belong to a study of blood T cell repertoires in COVID-19. Overall study context: Sites across the United States, Italy and Spain contributed samples from acute and convalescent COVID-19. In each case, the material was cDNA or gDNA derived from T cells, B-cell-depleted T cells, or PBMCs.

Original handling: Reference gene primer amplification in the assay estimated nucleated cell counts. TCRdb's copy holds only in-frame clones and misses some; the assay was immunoSEQ multiplex PCR. That table furnishes V, J and clone size, whereas the DNA furnished D and trimming. The table lists 120,000 or so clones, around 89% of them singletons, with 1.5% in the top ten. This receptor was obtained from a human donor in a cohort sampled during active COVID-19. The source material was peripheral blood. V and J are TRBV2 and TRBJ2-2; a possible D gene is TRBD1 (6 bases). DNA of the CDR3: TGTGCCAGCAGTCTGGGGACATCCCCGAACACCGGGGAGCTGTTTTTT. Translated, it gives CASSLGTSPNTGELFF.